This T cell receptor beta chain came from a study of T cell responses to AZD1222 COVID-19 vaccine. Study summary: Pooling was applied to second doses at about 4 or about 12 weeks.

The method was immunoSEQ multiplex PCR; TCRdb's version includes in-frame clones alone and lacks a portion of them. The sample shows over 100,000 clones, about 88% of them seen only once. The V and J ends lost 4 bases and 1 base, in that order; junction bases with no gene match: 7. The CDR3 consists of 16 residues. The germline CDR1 and CDR2 sequences are LGHDT and YNNKEL (reference sequence). The J gene is TRBJ2-3, the V gene TRBV3-1 (or the pseudogene TRBV3-2), with 8 bases identical to TRBD1. This receptor was identified in an adult in good health. Specimen: peripheral blood, collected on day 0 of AZD1222 vaccination. For the CDR3, the DNA is TGTGCCAGCAGCCGAACCCCGGGACAGGGCACAGATACGCAGTATTTT. This codes for CASSRTPGQGTDTQYF.